The 26 T cell receptor beta chains given below trace back to one sample, sequenced in a study of monozygotic twins with inflammatory bowel disease. TCRdb processed the 5' RACE reads again and assigns one entry to each CDR3 protein, with no DNA. The listing records around 380,000 distinct CDR3 sequences. The sequenced sample was blood. These receptors all come from a human donor with ulcerative colitis or Crohn's disease, or a healthy co-twin of an affected twin (not recorded which).

CDR3 protein: CASTSVGFPNEKLFF. The genes are TRBV19 and TRBJ1-4. From germline, CDR1 is LNHDA and CDR2 SQIVND (reference sequence). The CDR3 totals 15 residues.

The V gene is TRBV10-3, the J gene TRBJ2-7; TCRdb calls TRBD1, which cannot be checked without DNA. The CDR3 length is 14 residues. The germline gives CDR1 ENHRY, CDR2 SYGVKD. CDR3 residues: CAISPGQGPYEQYF.

V and J are TRBV12-3 or TRBV12-4 and TRBJ1-3. The CDR3 runs to 15 residues. CDR3 in amino acids: CASRTSAGSGNTIYF.

J is TRBJ1-1 and V is TRBV6-2 or TRBV6-3; the TCRdb D gene call, TRBD1, has no DNA to confirm it. Germline assignment: CDR1 MNHEY and CDR2 SVGEGT. There are 16 residues in the CDR3. CDR3: CASRAQGARIGTEAFF.

The rearrangement links TRBV12-3 or TRBV12-4 to TRBJ1-1. This CDR3 is 13 amino acids long. This CDR3 reads CASRPSGVTEAFF.

The rearrangement uses TRBV12-3 or TRBV12-4 and TRBJ2-7; no DNA is available, so the TRBD1 call from TCRdb remains unchecked. CDR3 length: 17 amino acids. Here the CDR3 reads CASSAGTYPWASYEQYF.

The chain recombines TRBV29-1 with TRBJ2-5; TCRdb proposes TRBD2, but this gene call is untestable without DNA. The V gene's germline CDR1 is SQVTM and CDR2 ANQGSEA. The CDR3 contains 15 residues. The CDR3: CSVEDPPRAQETQYF.

This rearrangement joins TRBV7-4 to TRBJ2-3; TCRdb indicates TRBD2, and absent DNA this call remains unverified. This CDR3 is 23 amino acids long. Germline V gene sequence: CDR1 SGHVT, CDR2 SQSDAQ. This chain's CDR3 is CASSSLLGGRASSSYSSTDTQYF.

The J gene is TRBJ2-7, the V gene TRBV5-1. The V gene's germline CDR1 is SGHRS and CDR2 YFSETQ. The CDR3 spans 14 residues. CDR3 protein: CASSWGTASYEQYF.

The V call is TRBV20-1, the J call TRBJ1-2; TCRdb's D call, TRBD1, is unchecked because there is no DNA. Germline V lookup: CDR1 DFQATT, CDR2 SNEGSKA (reference sequence). The CDR3 totals 12 residues. CDR3 protein: CSAGRQGHGYTF.

The chain combines TRBV7-9 with TRBJ1-2. The CDR3 has 17 amino acids. CDR1 is SEHNR and CDR2 is FQNEAQ in the germline V gene (reference sequence). The CDR3 loop is CASSSSTDYVNRNGYTF.

The chain is built from TRBV7-2 and TRBJ2-3; no DNA is available, so the TRBD1 call from TCRdb remains unchecked. The CDR3 is 15 residues long. Per germline, CDR1 SGHTA and CDR2 FQGNSA. The CDR3 spells CASSLIGGSTDTQYF.

The chain combines TRBV20-1 with TRBJ2-1; the TRBD2 assignment by TCRdb is unverifiable without DNA. The CDR3 has 16 amino acids. Germline V gene sequence: CDR1 DFQATT, CDR2 SNEGSKA (reference sequence). The CDR3 spells CSASKSGGTTYNEQFF.

The chain combines TRBV7-2 with TRBJ1-2; TCRdb indicates TRBD1, and absent DNA this call remains unverified. Germline V gives CDR1 SGHTA, CDR2 FQGNSA. This CDR3 comprises 14 residues. The CDR3 is CASSDGQGHFGYTF. Full variable domain (missing parts from reference TRBV7-2 and TRBJ1-2): GAGVSQSPSNKVTEKGKDVELRCDPISGHTALYWYRQSLGQGLEFLIYFQGNSAPDKSGLPSDRFSAERTGGSVSTLTIQRTQQEDSAVYLCASSDGQGHFGYTFGSGTRLTVV.

V gene TRBV5-1 combines with J gene TRBJ1-4. The CDR3 length is 14 residues. Germline V gene sequence: CDR1 SGHRS, CDR2 YFSETQ. The CDR3 is CASSHGPRGEKLFF.

The chain has TRBV7-6 and TRBJ2-5; the D call from TCRdb, TRBD1, cannot be confirmed without DNA. Germline V gene data show CDR1 as SGHVS and CDR2 as FNYEAQ. CDR3 size: 16 residues. The CDR3 spells CASSSLGGTGKETQYF. Together with reference TRBV7-6 and TRBJ2-5, the CDR3 gives the full variable domain: GAGVSQSPRYKVTKRGQDVALRCDPISGHVSLYWYRQALGQGPEFLTYFNYEAQQDKSGLPNDRFSAERPEGSISTLTIQRTEQRDSAMYRCASSSLGGTGKETQYFGPGTRLLVL.

J is TRBJ1-1 and V is TRBV3-1. Germline lookup yields CDR1 LGHDT and CDR2 YNNKEL (reference sequence). CDR3 length: 14 residues. CDR3 region: CASSQVRGRTEAFF.

The rearrangement uses TRBV4-1 and TRBJ1-1; with no DNA, the TCRdb D assignment of TRBD1 cannot be verified. Looked up from germline, CDR1 is MGHRA and CDR2 is YSYEKL. This CDR3 has 17 amino acids. The CDR3 reads CASSQTPLTGFNTEAFF.

This chain joins TRBV5-1 and TRBJ2-3; TCRdb proposes TRBD2, but this gene call is untestable without DNA. CDR1 SGHRS and CDR2 YFSETQ come from the germline V gene. This CDR3 region has 16 residues. The CDR3 loop reads CASSSVLAGSTDTQYF. Looking up the rest from reference TRBV5-1 and TRBJ2-3 gives the full variable domain: KAGVTQTPRYLIKTRGQQVTLSCSPISGHRSVSWYQQTPGQGLQFLFEYFSETQRNKGNFPGRFSGRQFSNSRSEMNVSTLELGDSALYLCASSSVLAGSTDTQYFGPGTRLTVL.

The genes are TRBV20-1 and TRBJ1-1. The CDR3 contains 16 residues. CDR1 DFQATT and CDR2 SNEGSKA come from the germline V gene (reference sequence). CDR3: CSAPRGRGEPILRAFF.

The chain is built from TRBV6-2 or TRBV6-3 and TRBJ2-3; TCRdb's D call, TRBD2, is unchecked because there is no DNA. This CDR3 contains 14 residues. Germline values: CDR1 MNHEY, CDR2 SVGEGT. The CDR3 region is CASSTGLASHTQYF.

This chain uses TRBV5-1 with TRBJ1-1; no DNA is available, so the TRBD1 call from TCRdb remains unchecked. Germline CDR1 is SGHRS and CDR2 is YFSETQ. CDR3 length: 16 amino acids. CDR3 protein: CASSLAPTGLNTEAFF. Variable domain in full (rest from reference TRBV5-1 and TRBJ1-1): KAGVTQTPRYLIKTRGQQVTLSCSPISGHRSVSWYQQTPGQGLQFLFEYFSETQRNKGNFPGRFSGRQFSNSRSEMNVSTLELGDSALYLCASSLAPTGLNTEAFFGQGTRLTVV.

This CDR3 is CASSEDPRVTGELFF. The rearrangement links TRBV2 to TRBJ2-2; lacking DNA, the TRBD2 call made by TCRdb goes unchecked. The CDR3 is 15 residues long. CDR1 is SNHLY and CDR2 is FYNNEI in the germline V gene.

The chain is built from TRBV9 and TRBJ1-6; without DNA, the TCRdb call of TRBD1 cannot be checked. The CDR3 extends over 14 amino acids. From germline, CDR1 is SGDLS and CDR2 YYNGEE. The CDR3 sequence: CASSSTSRGSPLHF.

The CDR3 sequence: CASSEYGNSPLHF. This rearrangement joins TRBV25-1 to TRBJ1-6. The germline gives CDR1 MGHDK, CDR2 SYGVNS. The CDR3 has 13 amino acids.

The gene calls are TRBV25-1 and TRBJ2-7; absent DNA, TCRdb's TRBD1 call cannot be checked. Germline V gene data show CDR1 as MGHDK and CDR2 as SYGVNS. There are 17 residues in the CDR3. CDR3 in amino acids: CASSELNPGTGTYEQYF.